This entry describes one T cell receptor beta chain. As originally analysed: Quantification of nucleated cells was approximated via reference gene primer amplification. Here immunoSEQ multiplex PCR was the method, and the copy in TCRdb shows in-frame clones only, minus some. That table gives V, J and clone size, and the DNA gave D and trimming. This repertoire shows more than 150,000 clones, approximately 84% found once; its top ten account for roughly an eighth. This entry comes from a study of blood T cell repertoires in COVID-19. Across the whole study: T cells, B-cell-depleted T cells, or PBMCs provided the cDNA or gDNA that served as material.

The germline V and J ends were trimmed by 2 bases and 8 bases, with 12 bases remaining between them. CDR3 length: 13 residues. The rearrangement joins TRBV12-3 or TRBV12-4 to TRBJ1-2, with a possible D match to TRBD1 (6 bases). The TCR comes from a man between 18 and 35 years old with active or convalescent COVID-19. Material for sequencing was peripheral blood. The CDR3 reads CASSLRGARGYTF. The CDR3 DNA reads TGTGCCAGCAGTTTACGGGGGGCTAGGGGCTACACCTTC.